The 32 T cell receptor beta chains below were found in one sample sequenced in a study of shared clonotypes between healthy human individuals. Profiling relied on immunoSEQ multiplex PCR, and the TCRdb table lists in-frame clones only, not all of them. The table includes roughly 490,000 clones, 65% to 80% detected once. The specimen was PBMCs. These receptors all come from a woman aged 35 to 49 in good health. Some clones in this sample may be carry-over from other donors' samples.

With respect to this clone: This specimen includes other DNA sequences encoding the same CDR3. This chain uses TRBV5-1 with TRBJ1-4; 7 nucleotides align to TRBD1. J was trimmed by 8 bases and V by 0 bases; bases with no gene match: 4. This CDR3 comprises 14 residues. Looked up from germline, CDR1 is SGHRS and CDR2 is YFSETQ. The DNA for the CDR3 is TGCGCCAGCAGCTTGGGACAGGGATTCGAAAAACTGTTTTTT. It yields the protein CASSLGQGFEKLFF.

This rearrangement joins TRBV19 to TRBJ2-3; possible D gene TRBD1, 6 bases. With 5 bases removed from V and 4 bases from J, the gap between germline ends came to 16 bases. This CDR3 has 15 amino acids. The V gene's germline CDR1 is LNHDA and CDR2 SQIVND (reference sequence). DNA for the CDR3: TGTGCCAGTAGTGGGGCAGGGGCCTTGGCAGATACGCAGTATTTT. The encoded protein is CASSGAGALADTQYF.

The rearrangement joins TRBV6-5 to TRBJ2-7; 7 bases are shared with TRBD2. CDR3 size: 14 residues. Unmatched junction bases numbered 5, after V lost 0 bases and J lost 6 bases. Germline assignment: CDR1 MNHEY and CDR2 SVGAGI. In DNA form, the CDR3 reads TGTGCCAGCAGTTACTCGGGGAGGGCCCGCGAGCAGTACTTC. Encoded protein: CASSYSGRAREQYF.

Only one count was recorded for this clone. CDR3: CASSQDRGGEGTQYF. CDR3 nucleotide sequence: TGTGCCAGCAGCCAAGATAGGGGGGGGGAAGGGACCCAGTACTTC. The chain uses TRBV4-2 and TRBJ2-5, with D perhaps matching TRBD2 (7 bases). Trimming took off 0 bases at V and 7 bases at J, with 15 bases between the two ends. This CDR3 contains 15 residues. Germline V lookup: CDR1 LGHNA, CDR2 YNFKEQ.

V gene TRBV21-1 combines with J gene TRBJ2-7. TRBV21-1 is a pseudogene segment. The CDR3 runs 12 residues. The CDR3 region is CASWEGGNEQYF. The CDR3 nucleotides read TGTGCCAGCTGGGAAGGGGGGAACGAGCAGTACTTC.

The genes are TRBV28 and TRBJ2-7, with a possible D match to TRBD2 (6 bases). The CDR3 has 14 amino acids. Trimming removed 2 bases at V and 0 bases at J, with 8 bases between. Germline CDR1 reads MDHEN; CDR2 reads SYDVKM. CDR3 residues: CASSLIGGSYEQYF. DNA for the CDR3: TGTGCCAGCAGTTTAATCGGGGGCTCCTACGAGCAGTACTTC.

The CDR3 sequence: CASSQSVGRGAYGANVLTF. In nucleotides, the CDR3 is TGCGCCAGCAGTCAATCGGTTGGTAGGGGCGCTTATGGGGCCAACGTCCTGACTTTC. The chain couples TRBV23-1 to TRBJ2-6, with D perhaps matching TRBD1 (5 bases). TRBV23-1 is an ORF; its function is uncertain. The CDR3 is made up of 19 amino acids. The V and J ends lost 0 bases and 3 bases respectively, with 18 bases between them.

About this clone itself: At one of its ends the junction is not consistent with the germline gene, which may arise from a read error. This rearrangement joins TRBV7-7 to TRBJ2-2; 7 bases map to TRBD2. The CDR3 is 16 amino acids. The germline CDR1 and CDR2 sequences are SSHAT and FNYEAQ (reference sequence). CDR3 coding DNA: TGTGCTAGCAGTCCGTCGGGGGGAGAAGGCACCGGGGAGCTGTTTTTT. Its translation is CASSPSGGEGTGELFF.

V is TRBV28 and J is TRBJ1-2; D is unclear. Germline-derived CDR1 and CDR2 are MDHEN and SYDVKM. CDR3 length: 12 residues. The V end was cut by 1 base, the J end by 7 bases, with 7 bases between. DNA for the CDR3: TGTGCCAGCAGTTTATTTCTGGGTGGCTACACCTTC. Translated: CASSLFLGGYTF.

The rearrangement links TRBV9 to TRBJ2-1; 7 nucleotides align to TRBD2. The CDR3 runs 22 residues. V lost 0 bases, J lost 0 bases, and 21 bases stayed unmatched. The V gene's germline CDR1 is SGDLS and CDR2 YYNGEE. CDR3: CASSVGVFSGMTSLSSYNEQFF. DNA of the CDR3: TGTGCCAGCAGCGTAGGGGTGTTTTCCGGGATGACTAGCCTAAGCTCCTACAATGAGCAGTTCTTC.

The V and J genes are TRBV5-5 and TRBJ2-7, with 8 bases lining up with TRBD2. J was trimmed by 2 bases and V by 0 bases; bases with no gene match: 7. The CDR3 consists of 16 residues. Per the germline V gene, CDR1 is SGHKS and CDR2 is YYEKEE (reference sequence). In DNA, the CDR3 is TGTGCCAGCAGCTTGGGAGGCGGGACTAGACCCTACGAGCAGTACTTC. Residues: CASSLGGGTRPYEQYF.

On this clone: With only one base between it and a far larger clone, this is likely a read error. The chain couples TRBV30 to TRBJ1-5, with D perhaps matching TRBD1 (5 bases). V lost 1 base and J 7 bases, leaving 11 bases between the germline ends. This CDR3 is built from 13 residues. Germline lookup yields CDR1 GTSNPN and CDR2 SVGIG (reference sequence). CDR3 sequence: CAWSGGNGQPQHF. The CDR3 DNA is TGTGCCTGGAGTGGGGGGAACGGGCAGCCCCAGCATTTT. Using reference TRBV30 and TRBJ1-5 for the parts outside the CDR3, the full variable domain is SQTIHQWPATLVQPVGSPLSLECTVEGTSNPNLYWYRQAAGRGLQLLFYSVGIGQISSEVPQNLSASRPQDRQFILSSKKLLLSDSGFYLCAWSGGNGQPQHFGDGTRLSIL.

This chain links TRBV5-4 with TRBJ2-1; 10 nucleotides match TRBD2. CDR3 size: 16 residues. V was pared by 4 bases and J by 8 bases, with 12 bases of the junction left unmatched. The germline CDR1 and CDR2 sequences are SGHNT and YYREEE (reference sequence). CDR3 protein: CASSQAASGSFHEQFF. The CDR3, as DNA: TGTGCCAGCAGCCAAGCGGCTAGCGGGAGTTTCCATGAGCAGTTCTTC.

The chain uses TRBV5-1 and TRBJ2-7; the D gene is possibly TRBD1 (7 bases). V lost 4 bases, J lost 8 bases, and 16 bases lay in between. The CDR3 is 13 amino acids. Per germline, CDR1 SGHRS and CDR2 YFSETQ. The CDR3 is CASSGGTEGKQYF. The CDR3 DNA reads TGCGCCAGCAGCGGGGGGACAGAGGGGAAGCAGTACTTC.

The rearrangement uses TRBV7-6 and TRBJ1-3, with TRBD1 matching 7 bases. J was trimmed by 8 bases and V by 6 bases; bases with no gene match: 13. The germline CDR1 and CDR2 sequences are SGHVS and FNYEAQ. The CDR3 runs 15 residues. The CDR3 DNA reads TGTGCCAGCAGACAAGGCACAGGGGCTACGGACACCATATATTTT. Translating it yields CASRQGTGATDTIYF.

CDR3 loop: CASSLDRSSGIDTQYF. CDR3 nucleotide sequence: TGTGCCAGCAGCTTAGATCGGTCGTCCGGGATAGATACGCAGTATTTT. The rearrangement joins TRBV11-2 to TRBJ2-3, with D tentatively TRBD2 (5 bases). Germline CDR1 SGHAT, CDR2 FQNNGV. V was pared by 0 bases and J by 5 bases, with 15 bases between. The CDR3 is 16 residues long. The whole variable domain, filled in from reference TRBV11-2 and TRBJ2-3, reads EAGVAQSPRYKIIEKRQSVAFWCNPISGHATLYWYQQILGQGPKLLIQFQNNGVVDDSQLPKDRFSAERLKGVDSTLKIQPAKLEDSAVYLCASSLDRSSGIDTQYFGPGTRLTVL.

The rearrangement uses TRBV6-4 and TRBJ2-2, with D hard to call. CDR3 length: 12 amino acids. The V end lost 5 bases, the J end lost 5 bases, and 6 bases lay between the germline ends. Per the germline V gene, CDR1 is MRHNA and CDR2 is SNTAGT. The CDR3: CASSPDTGELFF. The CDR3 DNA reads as TGTGCCAGCAGTCCAGATACCGGGGAGCTGTTTTTT.

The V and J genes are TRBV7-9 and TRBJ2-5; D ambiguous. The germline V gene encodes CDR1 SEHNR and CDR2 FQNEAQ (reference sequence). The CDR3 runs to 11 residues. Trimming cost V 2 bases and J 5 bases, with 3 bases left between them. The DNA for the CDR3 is TGTGCCAGCAGCTTATTTGAGACCCAGTACTTC. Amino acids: CASSLFETQYF. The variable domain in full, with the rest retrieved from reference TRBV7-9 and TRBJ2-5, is DTGVSQNPRHKITKRGQNVTFRCDPISEHNRLYWYRQTLGQGPEFLTYFQNEAQLEKSRLLSDRFSAERPKGSFSTLEIQRTEQGDSAMYLCASSLFETQYFGPGTRLLVL.

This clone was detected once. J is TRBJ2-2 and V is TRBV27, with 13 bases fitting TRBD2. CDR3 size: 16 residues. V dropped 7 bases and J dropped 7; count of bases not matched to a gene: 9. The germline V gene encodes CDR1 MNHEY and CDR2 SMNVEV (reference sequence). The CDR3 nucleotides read TGTGCCAGCACTCCAAAGGGACTAGCGGGACTCGGGGAGCTGTTTTTT. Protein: CASTPKGLAGLGELFF.

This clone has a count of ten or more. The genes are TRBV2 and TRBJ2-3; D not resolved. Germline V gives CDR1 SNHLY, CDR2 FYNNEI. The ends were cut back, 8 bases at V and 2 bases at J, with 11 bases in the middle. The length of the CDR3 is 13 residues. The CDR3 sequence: CASGDRNTDTQYF. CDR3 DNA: TGTGCCAGCGGAGACCGAAACACAGATACGCAGTATTTT.

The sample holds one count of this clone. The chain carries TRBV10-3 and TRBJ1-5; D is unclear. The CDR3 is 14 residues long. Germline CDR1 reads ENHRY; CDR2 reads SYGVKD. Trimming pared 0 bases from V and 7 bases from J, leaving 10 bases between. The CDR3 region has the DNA TGTGCCATCAGTGAGTCGAGTCCGGGGCAGCCCCAGCATTTT. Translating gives CAISESSPGQPQHF.

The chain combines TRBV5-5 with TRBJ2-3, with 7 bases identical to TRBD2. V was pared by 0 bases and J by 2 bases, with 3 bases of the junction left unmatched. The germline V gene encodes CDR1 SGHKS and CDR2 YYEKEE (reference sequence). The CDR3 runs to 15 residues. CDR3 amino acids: CASSLDLAVTDTQYF. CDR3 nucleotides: TGTGCCAGCAGCTTGGACCTAGCGGTCACAGATACGCAGTATTTT.

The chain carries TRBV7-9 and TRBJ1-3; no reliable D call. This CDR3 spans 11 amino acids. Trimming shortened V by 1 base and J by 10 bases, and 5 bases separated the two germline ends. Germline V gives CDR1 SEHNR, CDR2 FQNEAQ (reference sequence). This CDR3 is CASSLDWTIYF. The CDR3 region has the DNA TGTGCCAGCAGCTTAGATTGGACCATATATTTT. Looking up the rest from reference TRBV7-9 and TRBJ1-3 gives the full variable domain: DTGVSQNPRHKITKRGQNVTFRCDPISEHNRLYWYRQTLGQGPEFLTYFQNEAQLEKSRLLSDRFSAERPKGSFSTLEIQRTEQGDSAMYLCASSLDWTIYFGEGSWLTVV.

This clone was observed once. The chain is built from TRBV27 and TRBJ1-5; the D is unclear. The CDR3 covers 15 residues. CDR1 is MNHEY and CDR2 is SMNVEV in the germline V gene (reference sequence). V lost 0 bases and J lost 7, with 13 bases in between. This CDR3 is CASSLSLGGDQPQHF. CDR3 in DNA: TGTGCCAGCAGTTTATCCTTAGGAGGCGACCAGCCCCAGCATTTT.

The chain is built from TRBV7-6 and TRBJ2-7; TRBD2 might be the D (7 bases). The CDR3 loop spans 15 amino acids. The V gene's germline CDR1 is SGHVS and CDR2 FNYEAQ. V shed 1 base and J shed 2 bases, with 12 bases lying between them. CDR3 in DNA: TGTGCCAGCAGCTTAGTAGGGGGGGCTGCCTACGAGCAGTACTTC. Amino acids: CASSLVGGAAYEQYF.

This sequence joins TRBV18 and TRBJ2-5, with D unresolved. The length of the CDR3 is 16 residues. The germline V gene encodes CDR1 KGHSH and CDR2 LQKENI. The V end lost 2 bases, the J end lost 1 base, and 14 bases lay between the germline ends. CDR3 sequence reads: CASSPILPGGQETQYF. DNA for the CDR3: TGTGCCAGCTCACCAATACTCCCGGGCGGCCAAGAGACCCAGTACTTC. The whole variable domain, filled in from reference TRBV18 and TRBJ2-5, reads NAGVMQNPRHLVRRRGQEARLRCSPMKGHSHVYWYRQLPEEGLKFMVYLQKENIIDESGMPKERFSAEFPKEGPSILRIQQVVRGDSAAYFCASSPILPGGQETQYFGPGTRLLVL.

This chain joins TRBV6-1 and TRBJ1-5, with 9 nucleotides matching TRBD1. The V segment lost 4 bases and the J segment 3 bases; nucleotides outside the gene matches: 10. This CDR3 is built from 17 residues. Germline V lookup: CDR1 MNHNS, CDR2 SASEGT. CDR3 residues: CASSGGTGRWNNQPQHF. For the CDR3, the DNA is TGTGCCAGCAGTGGTGGGACAGGGCGTTGGAACAATCAGCCCCAGCATTTT.

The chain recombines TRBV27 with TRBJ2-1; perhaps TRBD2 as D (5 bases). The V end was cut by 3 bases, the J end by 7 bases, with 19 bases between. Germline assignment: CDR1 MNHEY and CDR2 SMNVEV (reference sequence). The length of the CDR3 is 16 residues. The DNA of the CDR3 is TGTGCCAGCAGTTTGCTAGCACCCGGCTTGGGGAATGAGCAGTTCTTC. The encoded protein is CASSLLAPGLGNEQFF.

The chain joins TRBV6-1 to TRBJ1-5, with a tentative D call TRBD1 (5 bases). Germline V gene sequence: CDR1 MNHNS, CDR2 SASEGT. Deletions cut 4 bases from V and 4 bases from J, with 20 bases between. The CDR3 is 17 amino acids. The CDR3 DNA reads TGTGCCAGCAGTGTTTCGCAAACAGGATACTTTAATCAGCCCCAGCATTTT. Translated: CASSVSQTGYFNQPQHF.

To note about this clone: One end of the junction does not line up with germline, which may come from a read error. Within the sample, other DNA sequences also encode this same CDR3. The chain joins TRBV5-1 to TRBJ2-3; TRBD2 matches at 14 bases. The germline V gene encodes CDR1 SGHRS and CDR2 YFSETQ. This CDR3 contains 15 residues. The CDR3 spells CASSPGTSGSDTQYF. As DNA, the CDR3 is TGTGCCAGCAGCCCTGGGACTAGCGGGAGCGATACGCAGTATTTT.

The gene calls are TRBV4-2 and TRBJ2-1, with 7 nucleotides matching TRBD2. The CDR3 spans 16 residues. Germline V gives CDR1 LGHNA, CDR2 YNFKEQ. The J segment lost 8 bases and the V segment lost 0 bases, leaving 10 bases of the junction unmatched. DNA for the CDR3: TGTGCCAGCAGCCAAGAGCGCGGGAGAGGGTTTGATGAGCAGTTCTTC. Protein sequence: CASSQERGRGFDEQFF.

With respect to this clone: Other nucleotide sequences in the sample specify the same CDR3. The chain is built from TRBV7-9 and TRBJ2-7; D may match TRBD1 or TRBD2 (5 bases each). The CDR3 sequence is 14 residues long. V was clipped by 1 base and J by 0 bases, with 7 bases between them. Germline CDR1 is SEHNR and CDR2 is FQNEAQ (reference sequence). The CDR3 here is CASSLGGVSYEQYF. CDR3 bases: TGTGCCAGCAGCTTAGGAGGGGTCTCCTACGAGCAGTACTTC.